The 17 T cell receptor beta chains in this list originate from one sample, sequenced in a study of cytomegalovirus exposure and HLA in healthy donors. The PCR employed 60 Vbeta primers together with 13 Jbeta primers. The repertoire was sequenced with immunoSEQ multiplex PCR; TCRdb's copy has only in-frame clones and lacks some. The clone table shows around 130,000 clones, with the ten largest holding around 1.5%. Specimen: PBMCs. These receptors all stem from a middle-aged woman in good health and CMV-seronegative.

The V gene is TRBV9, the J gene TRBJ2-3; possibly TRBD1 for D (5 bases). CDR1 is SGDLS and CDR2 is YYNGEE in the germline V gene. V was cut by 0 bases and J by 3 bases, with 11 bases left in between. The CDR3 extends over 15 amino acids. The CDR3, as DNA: TGTGCCAGCAGCGTAGGGCAGGGAATAACAGATACGCAGTATTTT. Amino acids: CASSVGQGITDTQYF.

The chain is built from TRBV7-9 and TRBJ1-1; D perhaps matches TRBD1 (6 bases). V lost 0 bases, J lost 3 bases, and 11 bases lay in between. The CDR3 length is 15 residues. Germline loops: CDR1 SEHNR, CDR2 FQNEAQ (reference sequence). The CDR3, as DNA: TGTGCCAGCAGCTTAGCGGCAGGGGTGTACACTGAAGCTTTCTTT. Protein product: CASSLAAGVYTEAFF. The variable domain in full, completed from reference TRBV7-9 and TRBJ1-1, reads DTGVSQNPRHKITKRGQNVTFRCDPISEHNRLYWYRQTLGQGPEFLTYFQNEAQLEKSRLLSDRFSAERPKGSFSTLEIQRTEQGDSAMYLCASSLAAGVYTEAFFGQGTRLTVV.

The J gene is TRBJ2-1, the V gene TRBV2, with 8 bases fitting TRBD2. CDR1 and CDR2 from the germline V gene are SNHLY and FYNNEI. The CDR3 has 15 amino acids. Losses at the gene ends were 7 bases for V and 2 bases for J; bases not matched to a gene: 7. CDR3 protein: CASTGGGPTYNEQFF. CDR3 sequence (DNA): TGTGCCAGCACCGGGGGGGGTCCTACCTACAATGAGCAGTTCTTC.

The CDR3 is CASRLTGEMGSPLHF. The CDR3 DNA follows: TGCGCCAGCAGGCTTACAGGAGAAATGGGTTCACCCCTCCACTTT. This rearrangement joins TRBV5-1 to TRBJ1-6; D may be TRBD1 (5 bases). The CDR3 contains 15 residues. Germline assignment: CDR1 SGHRS and CDR2 YFSETQ. Trimming cost V 5 bases and J 9 bases, with 18 bases left between them.

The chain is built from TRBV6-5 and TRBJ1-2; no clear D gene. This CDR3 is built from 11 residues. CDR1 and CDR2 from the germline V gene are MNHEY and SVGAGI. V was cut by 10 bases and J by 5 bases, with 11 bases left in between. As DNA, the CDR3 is TGTGCCATCTTAGTCCGGTATGGCTACACCTTC. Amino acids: CAILVRYGYTF.

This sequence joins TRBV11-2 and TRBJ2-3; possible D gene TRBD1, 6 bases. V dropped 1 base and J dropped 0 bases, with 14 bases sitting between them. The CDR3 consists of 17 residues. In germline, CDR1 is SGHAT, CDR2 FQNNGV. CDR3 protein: CASSLAGTLASTDTQYF. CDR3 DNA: TGTGCCAGCAGCTTAGCCGGGACATTAGCTAGCACAGATACGCAGTATTTT.

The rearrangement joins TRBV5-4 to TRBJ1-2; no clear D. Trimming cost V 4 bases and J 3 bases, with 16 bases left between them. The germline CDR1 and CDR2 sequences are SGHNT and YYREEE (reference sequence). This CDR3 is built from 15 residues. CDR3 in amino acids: CASSPEQNSHYGYTF. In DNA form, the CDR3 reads TGTGCCAGCAGCCCAGAACAGAACAGCCACTATGGCTACACCTTC.

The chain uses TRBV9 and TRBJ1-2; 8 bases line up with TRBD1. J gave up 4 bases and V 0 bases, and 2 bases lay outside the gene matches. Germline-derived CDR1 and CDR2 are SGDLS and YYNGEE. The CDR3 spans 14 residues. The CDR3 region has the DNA TGTGCCAGCAGCGTAGCTACAGGGGGCTATGGCTACACCTTC. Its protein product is CASSVATGGYGYTF.

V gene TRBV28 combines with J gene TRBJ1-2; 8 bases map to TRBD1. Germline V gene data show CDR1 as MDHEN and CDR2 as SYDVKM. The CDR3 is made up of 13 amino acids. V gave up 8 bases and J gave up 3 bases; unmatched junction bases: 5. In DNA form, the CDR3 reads TGTGCCAGCCAGGCAGGGGGCGACTATGGCTACACCTTC. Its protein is CASQAGGDYGYTF.

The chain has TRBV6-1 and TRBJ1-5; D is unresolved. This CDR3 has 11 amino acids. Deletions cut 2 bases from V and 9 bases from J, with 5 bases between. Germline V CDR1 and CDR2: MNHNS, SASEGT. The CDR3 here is CASSENMPQHF. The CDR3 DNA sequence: TGTGCCAGCAGTGAAAACATGCCCCAGCATTTT.

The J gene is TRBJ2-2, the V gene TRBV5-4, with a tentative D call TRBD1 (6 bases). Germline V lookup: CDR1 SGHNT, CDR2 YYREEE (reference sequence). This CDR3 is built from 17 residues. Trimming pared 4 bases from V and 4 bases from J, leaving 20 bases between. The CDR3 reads CASSLDRPGVGTGELFF. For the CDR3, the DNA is TGTGCCAGCAGCCTAGACAGGCCCGGGGTCGGCACCGGGGAGCTGTTTTTT.

The CDR3 DNA is TGTGCCAGCAGTGTGGCGGGGACAGGGTGGTATGGCTACACCTTC. Its protein product is CASSVAGTGWYGYTF. This chain links TRBV6-1 with TRBJ1-2; 9 bases are a match to TRBD1. This CDR3 contains 15 residues. Germline V gene sequence: CDR1 MNHNS, CDR2 SASEGT. V was pared by 4 bases and J by 5 bases, with 8 bases of the junction left unmatched.

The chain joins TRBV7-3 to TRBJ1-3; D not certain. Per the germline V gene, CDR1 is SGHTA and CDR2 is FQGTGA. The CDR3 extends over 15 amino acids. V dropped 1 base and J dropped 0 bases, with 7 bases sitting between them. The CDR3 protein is CASSLNSNSGNTIYF. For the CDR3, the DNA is TGTGCCAGCAGCTTAAACTCAAACTCTGGAAACACCATATATTTT. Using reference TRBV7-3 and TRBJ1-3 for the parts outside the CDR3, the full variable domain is GAGVSQTPSNKVTEKGKYVELRCDPISGHTALYWYRQSLGQGPEFLIYFQGTGAADDSGLPNDRFFAVRPEGSVSTLKIQRTERGDSAVYLCASSLNSNSGNTIYFGEGSWLTVV.

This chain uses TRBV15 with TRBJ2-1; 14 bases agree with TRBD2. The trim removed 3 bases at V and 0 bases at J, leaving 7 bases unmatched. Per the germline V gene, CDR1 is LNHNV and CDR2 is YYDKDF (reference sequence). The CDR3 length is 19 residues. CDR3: CATSSKRLAGGISYNEQFF. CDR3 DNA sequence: TGTGCCACCAGCAGTAAGAGACTAGCGGGGGGGATCTCCTACAATGAGCAGTTCTTC.

The CDR3 loop is CASYMGNTIYF. In DNA form, the CDR3 reads TGTGCCAGCTACATGGGAAACACCATATATTTT. The chain uses TRBV28 and TRBJ1-3, with D unclear. CDR3 length equals 11 residues. Germline V CDR1 and CDR2: MDHEN, SYDVKM. V lost 8 bases and J 4 bases, leaving 6 bases between the germline ends. Combining the CDR3 with reference TRBV28 and TRBJ1-3 gives the whole variable domain DVKVTQSSRYLVKRTGEKVFLECVQDMDHENMFWYRQDPGLGLRLIYFSYDVKMKEKGDIPEGYSVSREKKERFSLILESASTNQTSMYLCASYMGNTIYFGEGSWLTVV.

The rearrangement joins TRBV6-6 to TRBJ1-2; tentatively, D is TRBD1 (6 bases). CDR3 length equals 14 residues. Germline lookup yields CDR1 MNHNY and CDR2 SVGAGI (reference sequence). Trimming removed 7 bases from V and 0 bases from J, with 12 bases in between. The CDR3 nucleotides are TGTGCCAGCACCCGAACAGGGTCTAACTATGGCTACACCTTC. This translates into CASTRTGSNYGYTF.

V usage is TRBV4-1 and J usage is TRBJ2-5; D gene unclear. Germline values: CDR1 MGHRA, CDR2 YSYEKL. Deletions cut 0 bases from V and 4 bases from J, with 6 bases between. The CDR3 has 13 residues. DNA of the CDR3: TGCGCCAGCAGCCAAGATACTCGAGAGACCCAGTACTTC. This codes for CASSQDTRETQYF.